These 15 T cell receptor beta chains originate from one sample sequenced in a study of T cell responses to AZD1222 COVID-19 vaccine. TCRdb keeps only in-frame clones here, not all; method: immunoSEQ multiplex PCR. The data show 150,000 or so clones, about 92% seen once. The sample consisted of peripheral blood, taken on day 0 of AZD1222 vaccination. The receptor set was obtained from an adult in good health.

This rearrangement joins TRBV6-5 to TRBJ2-4; unclear D gene. The CDR3 loop spans 11 amino acids. The germline V gene encodes CDR1 MNHEY and CDR2 SVGAGI. Trimming cost V 4 bases and J 14 bases, with 12 bases left between them. The chain's CDR3 is CASSSLSNEYF. DNA for the CDR3: TGTGCCAGCAGTTCGCTCAGTAATGAGTACTTC.

The chain employs TRBV27 and TRBJ1-5, with D unresolved. Between the trimmed V and J ends, which lost 6 bases and 4 bases, there was a span of 10 bases. Germline V CDR1 and CDR2: MNHEY, SMNVEV (reference sequence). CDR3 length: 13 amino acids. CDR3 in amino acids: CASSLTVNQPQHF. Here the CDR3 DNA reads TGTGCCAGCAGCCTCACGGTTAATCAGCCCCAGCATTTT.

The chain employs TRBV7-2 and TRBJ2-1; 12 nucleotides agree with TRBD2. Germline V gene lookup returns CDR1 SGHTA and CDR2 FQGNSA. V gave up 4 bases and J gave up 4 bases; unmatched junction bases: 5. The CDR3 loop spans 16 amino acids. DNA of the CDR3: TGTGCCAGCAGCTCCCCCGGGACTAGCGGGTACAATGAGCAGTTCTTC. Its protein is CASSSPGTSGYNEQFF.

The J gene is TRBJ1-2, the V gene TRBV24-1; D remains ambiguous. Germline values: CDR1 KGHDR, CDR2 SFDVKD. The CDR3 runs to 13 residues. Trimming shortened V by 4 bases and J by 8 bases, and 13 bases separated the two germline ends. The CDR3 DNA reads TGTGCCACCAGTGAGCCAGCCAGAAACGGCTACACCTTC. It codes for CATSEPARNGYTF.

The V and J genes are TRBV18 and TRBJ2-1; 7 bases fit TRBD1. The CDR3 runs to 16 residues. Germline V lookup: CDR1 KGHSH, CDR2 LQKENI. J gave up 3 bases and V 4 bases, and 9 bases lay outside the gene matches. CDR3 amino acids: CASSHTTGTNYNEQFF. CDR3 in DNA: TGTGCCAGCTCACACACGACAGGGACGAACTACAATGAGCAGTTCTTC.

V and J are TRBV18 and TRBJ1-1; D may be TRBD1 (5 bases). The V gene lost 3 bases and the J gene lost 4 bases, with 18 bases spanning the gap. Germline V gene sequence: CDR1 KGHSH, CDR2 LQKENI. The CDR3 is 16 amino acids. CDR3 residues: CASSPSMTRGSTEAFF. CDR3 coding DNA: TGTGCCAGCTCACCTTCAATGACTCGGGGGTCCACTGAAGCTTTCTTT.

CDR3 residues: CASNVDRAYGYTF. In DNA form, the CDR3 reads TGTGCCAGTAACGTGGACAGGGCTTATGGCTACACCTTC. The chain carries TRBV19 and TRBJ1-2; 8 bases are shared with TRBD1. V was pared by 7 bases and J by 5 bases, with 6 bases of the junction left unmatched. Germline V gene sequence: CDR1 LNHDA, CDR2 SQIVND (reference sequence). This CDR3 comprises 13 residues.

The chain recombines TRBV6-5 with TRBJ1-5; no reliable D call. Germline lookup yields CDR1 MNHEY and CDR2 SVGAGI. The ends were cut back, 8 bases at V and 2 bases at J, with 7 bases in the middle. This CDR3 is 12 amino acids long. The CDR3 DNA sequence: TGTGCCAGCGCCAATGGCAATCAGCCCCAGCATTTT. This translates into CASANGNQPQHF.

The rearrangement uses TRBV7-3 and TRBJ2-5, with 8 positions matching TRBD2. V shed 1 base, J shed 1 base, and the junction held 2 bases outside the gene matches. Germline CDR1 and CDR2: SGHTA and FQGTGA. CDR3 length: 15 amino acids. The CDR3 spells CASSLMAGGQETQYF. In DNA, the CDR3 is TGTGCCAGCAGCTTAATGGCGGGAGGCCAAGAGACCCAGTACTTC.

The chain combines TRBV11-2 with TRBJ2-7; maybe TRBD1 (5 bases). The V end was cut by 1 base, the J end by 0 bases, with 10 bases between. Germline CDR1 SGHAT, CDR2 FQNNGV. This CDR3 has 15 amino acids. CDR3 sequence: CASSLAPQGSYEQYF. In DNA form, the CDR3 reads TGTGCCAGCAGCTTAGCTCCCCAGGGCTCCTACGAGCAGTACTTC.

The rearrangement joins TRBV7-8 to TRBJ2-7, with D hard to call. V was pared by 2 bases and J by 0 bases, with 5 bases between. Germline lookup yields CDR1 SGHVS and CDR2 FQNEAQ. There are 13 residues in the CDR3. CDR3 nucleotides: TGTGCCAGCAGCTTAAGCCCCTCCTACGAGCAGTACTTC. It translates to CASSLSPSYEQYF.

This sequence joins TRBV10-3 and TRBJ2-2; 14 nucleotides agree with TRBD2. The CDR3 is made up of 18 amino acids. Germline V lookup: CDR1 ENHRY, CDR2 SYGVKD. Trimming cost V 8 bases and J 5 bases; bases outside gene matches: 13. CDR3 in amino acids: CAIRGTSGGAAGTGELFF. CDR3 sequence (DNA): TGTGCCATCCGCGGGACTAGCGGGGGAGCCGCGGGAACCGGGGAGCTGTTTTTT.

The V gene is TRBV5-1, the J gene TRBJ1-6; 9 bases fit TRBD1. The V gene's germline CDR1 is SGHRS and CDR2 YFSETQ. The CDR3 consists of 15 residues. The V segment lost 2 bases and the J segment 6 bases; nucleotides outside the gene matches: 3. The CDR3 DNA reads TGCGCCAGCAGCTTTTTGACAGGGGGTAATTCACCCCTCCACTTT. It is translated as CASSFLTGGNSPLHF.

The chain uses TRBV7-2 and TRBJ2-3, with D perhaps TRBD2 (6 bases). The V end was cut by 1 base, the J end by 6 bases, with 11 bases between. Germline V gene sequence: CDR1 SGHTA, CDR2 FQGNSA. The length of the CDR3 is 14 residues. As DNA, the CDR3 is TGTGCCAGCAGCTTAGGGGGGGTCCCGGATACGCAGTATTTT. Protein sequence: CASSLGGVPDTQYF.

This clone was recorded once. The rearrangement joins TRBV5-1 to TRBJ2-3; D is uncertain. V lost 2 bases, J lost 0 bases, and 13 bases lay in between. This CDR3 has 16 amino acids. The germline V gene has CDR1 SGHRS and CDR2 YFSETQ. The CDR3 bases are TGCGCCAGCAGCTTCAGGTTTCCGCCTAGCACAGATACGCAGTATTTT. This sequence encodes CASSFRFPPSTDTQYF.